This T cell receptor beta chain was observed in a study of CD8+ T cells in alopecia areata (dated by TCRdb to the late 2010s). Some background on the complete study: Treated patients were enrolled in an open-label pilot trial of oral tofacitinib, 5 to 10 mg twice daily, for moderate-to-severe alopecia areata. Tofacitinib was administered for 6 to 18 months, and 6 months of follow-up off drug were then conducted to assess delayed response and recurrence. Disease severity in treated patients was measured with the SALT score, which quantifies the percentage of affected scalp surface area. High-throughput TCRbeta sequencing was used to examine T cell clonal expansion in alopecia areata in both the C3H/HeJ mouse model and human patients. Scalp tissue and sorted CD4+ and CD8+ peripheral blood T cells from patchy and totalis/universalis alopecia areata patients and from healthy controls were covered by human TCRbeta sequencing. Patients on tofacitinib were biopsied at baseline and after 4 and 24 weeks of treatment, and several of the patients also had a later scalp biopsy. Scalp clonality was compared across normal scalp (n=4), patchy alopecia areata scalp (n=8), and alopecia totalis/universalis scalp (n=8). The RNA source kit depended on sample type: the PAXgene miRNA kit for fixed scalp, the miRNeasy kit for PBMCs, and the RNeasy kit for mouse skin. Amplification of TCRbeta CDR3 regions was done by immunoSEQ multiplex PCR using 35 Vbeta forward primers and 13 Jbeta reverse primers.

What the study reported, not specific to this receptor: Shared TCR sequences between patients were less evident than in mice, which may be partly attributable to HLA diversity in the patient population. Because the treated cohort was small and included a single nonresponder, larger studies are needed to assess links between baseline CD8+ expansion and response. Unlike mouse skin, which is dominated by gammadelta T cells, normal human skin has resident alphabeta T cells that are also sequenced, and this complicates analysis of the scalp TCR repertoire. Scalp clonality and the number of expanded CD8+ clones among the top 100 scalp clones were significantly decreased by tofacitinib. Lesional scalp, especially in alopecia totalis/universalis, showed higher clonality and more expanded CD8+ clones than normal scalp, suggesting antigenic drive. Many expanded lesional clones persisted in scalp and blood during tofacitinib treatment, which may partly explain relapse after stopping treatment.

Reading the germline V gene (reference sequence) gives CDR1 SEHNR and CDR2 FQNEAQ. There are 14 amino acids in the CDR3, from cysteine to phenylalanine inclusive. Here the CDR3 DNA is all that survives: 42 bases in frame from base 1. The germline V end is reduced by 4 bases and the J end by 4 bases; junction bases left unmatched: 4. Points on this clone: The antigen this receptor binds is unknown. No much larger clone exists at a distance of one base, and base qualities are not known.

Read against the paper, the sample's time point label means: more than 3 weeks on oral tofacitinib. Explained via the paper, the treatment or condition label denotes: oral pan-JAK inhibitor, 5-10 mg twice daily. From alopecia areata patients, peripheral blood was collected along with lesional scalp punch biopsies. PBMCs were isolated by density centrifugation and stained for CD3, CD4 and CD8, after which CD4+ and CD8+ T cells were sorted on a FACSAria. The protocol used for the library was the immunoSEQ multiplex PCR assay. To provide template for TCR sequencing, every sample had RNA extracted and reverse transcribed into cDNA. SuperScript III was used to make first-strand cDNA, primed with a 2:1 mix of oligo-dT and random hexamers. A synthetic immune receptor repertoire was used to assess amplification bias, and residual bias was removed computationally. In the source study's methods: Raw reads were preprocessed to remove errors, and CDR3 was defined by IMGT conventions from the conserved cysteine to phenylalanine. Clonality was computed as 1 minus the Shannon entropy, with the entropy normalized by log2 of the number of productive unique TCRs. Scalp TCRbeta sequences were cross-referenced with sorted blood CD4 and CD8 repertoires so that the CD4 or CD8 identity of scalp clones could be inferred. As stored in TCRdb, this immuneACCESS dataset retains in-frame rearrangements with V and J assigned. A fraction of the clones does not appear; measured against another copy, unresolved V genes explain less than half of the discrepancy, and the remainder lacks a known reason. D and trimming were read from the DNA, whereas the V and J calls and clone size are those reported in that table. For this sample the table gives about 140,000 clones, of which approximately 85% were detected only once. The ten top clones hold around a quarter of the sample.

The sample here was CD8+ T cells sorted from blood, taken at week 4, from a patient treated with tofacitinib. The chain is assembled from TRBV7-9 and TRBJ2-5; 9 junctional bases match TRBD1. This clonotype was sampled from a human donor with alopecia areata. The DNA sequence is as follows: TGTGCCAGCAGCTCTCTACAGGGGGCAGAGACCCAGTACTTC. Its protein product is CASSSLQGAETQYF.